This TCR beta chain was captured in a study of radiotherapy plus CTLA-4 blockade in lung cancer. The wider study: About 17% of enrolled patients responded objectively, and about 30% had disease control.

This clone showed up just a few times. The antigen is unknown. Study-level results: Tumor-origin TCR clones grew in blood after radiotherapy plus ipilimumab. Interferon-beta and early blood T cell clone dynamics reportedly predicted response best.

Sequenced by immunoSEQ multiplex PCR; TCRdb stores in-frame clones only, minus some. The sample holds 20,000 to 25,000 clones; 73% are singletons and the top ten take roughly 3.5%. V lost 1 base and J 6 bases, leaving 7 bases between the germline ends. This CDR3 has 13 amino acids. CDR1 and CDR2 (germline): SGHVS, FNYEAQ. The sequence was collected from a human donor with non-small cell lung cancer who had stable disease on radiotherapy plus ipilimumab. Sequencing used peripheral blood, obtained from a patient treated with radiotherapy plus ipilimumab. The chain is built from TRBV7-6 and TRBJ1-5; no clear D. CDR3 coding DNA: TGTGCCAGCAGCTTAGATCATGGTCAGCCCCAGCATTTT. As protein: CASSLDHGQPQHF.